Shown below are 18 T cell receptor beta chains from a single sample sequenced in a study of molecular identifiers for immune sequencing clone quantification (dated by TCRdb to 2016 to 2019). Preparation of the library involved PCR. TCRdb shows the sequencer as Illumina HiSeq 4000. Starting from the raw public reads, TCRdb applied fastp trimming at Q25, assembled clones with MiXCR and retained in-frame beta chains. A single entry per CDR3 protein holds the most common genes and DNA from its merged rows. Present in this sample are approximately 670,000 distinct CDR3 sequences, 15% to 20% of which were seen just once. In total, the top ten clones hold 0.7% to 1% of the sample. Specimen: naive CD8+ T cells from blood, with Jurkat cell RNA spiked in. The cell subset or site label here, explained by the study, means: FACS-sorted CD8+CD4-CCR7+CD45RA+ naive T cells. These receptors came from a human donor in good health. Some libraries in this study had Jurkat cell RNA spiked in.

Note on this clonotype: With a much larger clone just one base away, this may be a read error. This sequence joins TRBV4-1 and TRBJ2-2, with TRBD1 identical over 7 bases. Germline V gene lookup returns CDR1 MGHRA and CDR2 YSYEKL. CDR3 length equals 14 residues. The DNA of the CDR3 is TGCGTCAGCGCCGGGACAGCAAACACCGGGGAGCTGTTTTTT. Translated: CVSAGTANTGELFF.

A remark on this clonotype: A much bigger clone sits one base away, suggesting this may be a read error. The chain links TRBV13 to TRBJ2-7; perhaps TRBD1 as D (6 bases). V was clipped by 8 bases and J by 5 bases, with 13 bases between them. This CDR3 spans 12 amino acids. In germline, CDR1 is PRHDT, CDR2 FYEKMQ (reference sequence). For the CDR3, the DNA is TGTGCCAGCGGATCAAACAGGGACGAGCAGTACTTC. Its translation is CASGSNRDEQYF. Together with reference TRBV13 and TRBJ2-7, the CDR3 gives the full variable domain: AAGVIQSPRHLIKEKRETATLKCYPIPRHDTVYWYQQGPGQDPQFLISFYEKMQSDKGSIPDRFSAQQFSDYHSELNMSSLELGDSALYFCASGSNRDEQYFGPGTRLTVT.

The chain is built from TRBV7-9 and TRBJ2-3, with a weak D call TRBD2 (5 bases). This CDR3 contains 14 residues. CDR1 and CDR2 (germline): SEHNR, FQNEAQ (reference sequence). V was clipped by 3 bases and J by 3 bases, with 10 bases between them. This CDR3 is CASSFVGGTDTQYF. The CDR3 coding sequence is TGTGCCAGCAGCTTCGTGGGCGGGACAGATACGCAGTATTTT.

This clonotype was seen at least ten times. This chain links TRBV4-3 with TRBJ2-1; 7 nucleotides agree with TRBD2. This CDR3 comprises 14 residues. Germline V gives CDR1 LGHNA, CDR2 YSLEER. V trimming: 4 bases; J trimming: 2 bases; junction bases outside the gene matches: 2. The CDR3, as DNA: TGCGCCAGCAGCCGTAGCGGGCCCTACAATGAGCAGTTCTTC. Translated, it gives CASSRSGPYNEQFF.

There are many counts of this clonotype. This chain links TRBV12-3 or TRBV12-4 with TRBJ1-1, with D tentatively TRBD1 (6 bases). The CDR3 is 14 amino acids. Trimming left V 5 bases short and J 3 bases short, with 13 bases between. The CDR3 DNA sequence: TGTGCCAGCAGTCCCACAGGGCCGGACACTGAAGCTTTCTTT. This gives the protein CASSPTGPDTEAFF.

This clonotype was counted ten times or more. The CDR3 bases are TGTGCCAGCAGCTCGCCACAGCGGGAGTACGAGCAGTACTTC. Its protein is CASSSPQREYEQYF. This chain connects TRBV7-9 to TRBJ2-7; 8 positions agree with TRBD2. CDR3 size: 14 residues. Germline CDR1 reads SEHNR; CDR2 reads FQNEAQ (reference sequence). Losses at the gene ends were 4 bases for V and 4 bases for J; bases not matched to a gene: 6.

Details on this clonotype: A much larger clone sits a single nucleotide away, making a read error possible. The chain recombines TRBV27 with TRBJ1-1; 8 nucleotides align to TRBD1. This CDR3 has 17 amino acids. Looked up from germline, CDR1 is MNHEY and CDR2 is SMNVEV (reference sequence). As DNA, the CDR3 is TGTGCCAGCAGTCTCACCAGGGGGCTCTTCGCTAGCACTGAAGTTTTCTTT. Its translation: CASSLTRGLFASTEVFF.

This clonotype has only a few counts. A read error may explain this, as a much larger clone is one base away. The J gene is TRBJ1-5, the V gene TRBV6-5; D is unresolved. CDR1 MNHEY and CDR2 SVGAGI come from the germline V gene. This CDR3 has 13 amino acids. CDR3 amino acids: CAGSYSSGEPQHF. The CDR3 region has the DNA TGTGCCGGCAGTTACTCGTCGGGAGAGCCCCAGCATTTT.

About this clonotype: This may come from a read error, since a much larger clone is one base off. The V and J genes are TRBV7-9 and TRBJ2-5, with D maybe TRBD2 (5 bases). This CDR3 is 14 amino acids long. Germline CDR1 SEHNR, CDR2 FQNEAQ (reference sequence). V dropped 4 bases and J dropped 10 bases, with 19 bases sitting between them. Written as DNA, the CDR3 is TGTGCCAGCAGCTCAGAGGGATCGTCTTGGGTCCAGTACTTC. Translated, it gives CASSSEGSSWVQYF.

About this clonotype itself: A much larger clonotype is one base distant, so this may be a read error. This rearrangement joins TRBV6-5 to TRBJ2-7, with 9 bases that match TRBD1. The junction had 20 bases not matched to a gene; V was cut back by 5 bases and J by 6 bases. Germline V CDR1 and CDR2: MNHEY, SVGAGI. This CDR3 spans 18 amino acids. The CDR3 region has the DNA TGTGCCAGCAGTGACGCCCACACCACCGGGACAGGGACCTGCGAGCAGTACTTC. As protein: CASSDAHTTGTGTCEQYF.

Only a few counts were recorded for this clonotype. The CDR3 DNA is TGTGCAAGTCGCTTAGCTGACAGGGGGGCCTATGGCTACACCTTC. It translates to CASRLADRGAYGYTF. The rearrangement joins TRBV12-2 to TRBJ1-2; TRBD1 was called by the table and not checked on the DNA. TRBV12-2 is reported as a pseudogene. This CDR3 is 15 amino acids long.

The rearrangement links TRBV6-1 to TRBJ2-3; the D gene could be TRBD1 or TRBD2 (5 bases each). The CDR3 is 15 amino acids. The germline gives CDR1 MNHNS, CDR2 SASEGT. Deletions cut 2 bases from V and 3 bases from J, with 12 bases between. DNA of the CDR3: TGTGCCAGCAGTGAATGGGGCGGGTATACAGATACGCAGTATTTT. Protein sequence: CASSEWGGYTDTQYF.

CDR3 amino acids: CASETGQGTYEQYF. CDR3 bases: TGTGCCAGCGAGACCGGACAGGGAACCTACGAGCAGTACTTC. The chain carries TRBV28 and TRBJ2-7, with 8 bases identical to TRBD1. Losses at the gene ends were 8 bases for V and 2 bases for J; bases not matched to a gene: 8. The germline V gene encodes CDR1 MDHEN and CDR2 SYDVKM. The CDR3 has 14 amino acids.

On this clonotype: Since a much larger clone is just one base distant, this may be a read error. J is TRBJ2-1 and V is TRBV29-1, with D possibly called TRBD1 or TRBD2 (5 bases each). V lost 6 bases to trimming and J lost 0 bases, with 18 bases between them. The CDR3 has 16 residues. Germline CDR1 is SQVTM and CDR2 is ANQGSEA. CDR3 DNA: TGCAGCGTCGAGTACGGGGCCGTGAGCTCCTACAATGAGCAGTTCTTC. It encodes CSVEYGAVSSYNEQFF.

About this clonotype: One base away lies a much larger clone, so this may be a sequencing read error. The genes are TRBV20-1 and TRBJ2-2; no reliable D call. This CDR3 region has 14 residues. V lost 0 bases, J lost 6 bases, and 11 bases lay in between. CDR1 and CDR2 from the germline V gene are DFQATT and SNEGSKA (reference sequence). CDR3 residues: CSARDWYSAGELFF. CDR3 nucleotides: TGCAGTGCTAGAGATTGGTACAGTGCCGGGGAGCTGTTTTTT.

As concerns this clonotype: This may stem from a read error, because a much larger clone lies one nucleotide away. V and J are TRBV12-5 and TRBJ1-5; D is uncertain. The better agreement between TRBJ2-3 and the DNA end casts doubt on the J call. CDR1 and CDR2 (germline): LGHNT, FRNRAP. The CDR3 runs 11 residues. CDR3 in amino acids: CASGVNQPQYF. Written as DNA, the CDR3 is TGTGCTAGTGGTGTCAATCAGCCCCAGTATTTT.

This clonotype came up many times. The rearrangement links TRBV27 to TRBJ2-1, with TRBD2 identical over 9 bases. Unmatched junction bases numbered 5, after V lost 5 bases and J lost 6 bases. This CDR3 comprises 14 residues. From germline, CDR1 is MNHEY and CDR2 SMNVEV (reference sequence). CDR3 sequence: CASSGAGGSNEQFF. Written as DNA, the CDR3 is TGTGCCAGCAGTGGAGCGGGAGGATCCAATGAGCAGTTCTTC.

Regarding this clonotype: The missing conserved phenylalanine or tryptophan at the end of this CDR3 makes a read error likely. This chain connects TRBV28 to TRBJ2-7; possible D gene TRBD2, 6 bases. This CDR3 spans 16 amino acids. Looked up from germline, CDR1 is MDHEN and CDR2 is SYDVKM. Trimming took 4 bases from V and 3 from J, leaving 19 bases between them. CDR3: CASSSRSIGTFYEQYL. DNA for the CDR3: TGTGCCAGCAGTTCTCGGTCGATCGGGACTTTCTACGAGCAGTACCTC.